This T cell receptor (beta chain) stems from a study of T cells in Graves' hyperthyroidism and ophthalmopathy. Germline V gives CDR1 LGHDT, CDR2 YNNKEL (reference sequence). The CDR3 has 15 residues. Germline trimming cut 1 base from V and 0 bases from J; bases unmatched to any gene: 3. Diagnosis of hyperthyroidism was new in patients aged 18 to 65, and its duration was under 2 months. Diagnosis rested on symptoms, serum thyroxine and TRAb, thyroid ultrasound, and orbital computed tomography. Fresh peripheral blood, roughly 10 ml of it, supplied the PBMCs. This clonotype was detected many times. TCR beta CDR3 regions were amplified from RNA transcripts. HTBI primers were used for first-round RT-PCR of the TCR CDR3. Via MiXCR, TCRdb re-called the multiplex PCR reads, giving one row per CDR3 protein. The data contain about 420,000 distinct CDR3 sequences, around 14% of them singletons.

The sequence was collected from a young woman with Graves' hyperthyroidism. This chain uses TRBV3-1 with TRBJ2-7; 7 bases align to TRBD2. The sample taken for sequencing was blood. The CDR3 spells CASSQGRESSYEQYF. CDR3 coding DNA: TGTGCCAGCAGCCAAGGGCGGGAGAGCTCCTACGAGCAGTACTTC.